Following are 8 T cell receptor beta chains from one sample sequenced in a study of blood T cells in healthy people across ages (dated by TCRdb to between 2015 and 2017). Library preparation employed 5' RACE. TCRdb shows the sequencer as Illumina HiSeq 2500. A second 7 to 11 cycle PCR used a sample-barcoded 5' primer and a J-beta primer mix. TCRdb took the public reads, trimmed them with fastp at Q25, ran MiXCR for clone calling and kept in-frame beta chains. Entries that share a CDR3 protein sequence are merged under the most common genes and DNA. The table for this sample lists some 760,000 distinct CDR3 sequences; 20% to 25% of them were counted only once. Together, the top ten hold approximately 3.7% of the sample. These same data were also listed under a study on T cells of mothers and their children.

Specimen: blood. The receptor set was obtained from a boy younger than 18 in good health.

A few counts support this clonotype. The V call is TRBV20-1, the J call TRBJ1-6; D perhaps matches TRBD1 (5 bases). The CDR3 is made up of 14 amino acids. Between the trimmed V and J ends, which lost 4 bases and 4 bases, there was a span of 11 bases. Germline V gene lookup returns CDR1 DFQATT and CDR2 SNEGSKA (reference sequence). CDR3 nucleotide sequence: TGCAGTGCTAAGCCAGACAGTTATAATTCACCCCTCCACTTT. Its protein is CSAKPDSYNSPLHF.

The rearrangement joins TRBV9 to TRBJ2-1; D is uncertain. The CDR3 runs 13 residues. Trimming took 0 bases from V and 9 from J, leaving 10 bases between them. Germline CDR1 and CDR2: SGDLS and YYNGEE. The CDR3 nucleotides read TGTGCCAGCAGCGTAGGGATGCTGGCTGAGCAGTTCTTC. Amino acid sequence: CASSVGMLAEQFF.

This chain joins TRBV20-1 and TRBJ2-1; 7 nucleotides line up with TRBD2. Germline CDR1 and CDR2: DFQATT and SNEGSKA (reference sequence). The CDR3 covers 16 residues. V gave up 1 base and J gave up 4 bases; unmatched junction bases: 10. DNA of the CDR3: TGCAGTGCTAGAGTTTTTGGACTAGACCGATACAATGAGCAGTTCTTC. It translates to CSARVFGLDRYNEQFF.

This clonotype came up a few times. The gene calls are TRBV27 and TRBJ1-6; tentatively, D is TRBD1 (6 bases). Trimming cost V 0 bases and J 13 bases, with 7 bases left between them. The CDR3 runs 12 residues. Germline lookup yields CDR1 MNHEY and CDR2 SMNVEV (reference sequence). CDR3 nucleotides: TGTGCCAGCAGTTTATCGGACAGTCCCCTCCACTTT. This encodes CASSLSDSPLHF.

This clonotype was counted only a few times. The V gene is TRBV5-6, the J gene TRBJ2-7, with TRBD1 identical over 7 bases. The CDR3 contains 16 residues. The V and J ends lost 2 bases and 0 bases, in that order; junction bases with no gene match: 8. CDR1 is SGHDT, CDR2 YYEEEE, per germline. The DNA of the CDR3 is TGTGCCAGCAGCTTCCGGGACAGTTCTAGCTCCTACGAGCAGTACTTC. Translated: CASSFRDSSSSYEQYF.

In its sample, this clonotype was seen a few times. This sequence joins TRBV29-1 and TRBJ2-5, with 8 bases matching TRBD1. V lost 1 base, J lost 4 bases, and 5 bases stayed unmatched. The CDR3 contains 14 residues. Germline assignment: CDR1 SQVTM and CDR2 ANQGSEA. The CDR3, as DNA: TGCAGCGTTGAAGCTAACAGGGGGAGAGAGACCCAGTACTTC. Protein sequence: CSVEANRGRETQYF. The complete variable domain, with remaining parts taken from reference TRBV29-1 and TRBJ2-5, reads SAVISQKPSRDICQRGTSLTIQCQVDSQVTMMFWYRQQPGQSLTLIATANQGSEATYESGFVIDKFPISRPNLTFSTLTVSNMSPEDSSIYLCSVEANRGRETQYFGPGTRLLVL.

The table lists this clonotype with a few counts. This chain joins TRBV29-1 and TRBJ1-1, with D unclear. The V end lost 4 bases, the J end lost 0 bases, and 9 bases lay between the germline ends. Germline CDR1 is SQVTM and CDR2 is ANQGSEA. There are 13 residues in the CDR3. CDR3 loop: CSVVRELNTEAFF. The CDR3 DNA reads TGCAGCGTTGTGAGGGAGCTGAACACTGAAGCTTTCTTT.

The chain carries TRBV7-2 and TRBJ2-3, with 8 bases identical to TRBD2. The length of the CDR3 is 16 residues. Per germline, CDR1 SGHTA and CDR2 FQGNSA. Trimming cost V 5 bases and J 0 bases; bases outside gene matches: 7. The CDR3 nucleotides read TGTGCCAGCAGCCCGAGACTAGCGAGGAGCACAGATACGCAGTATTTT. This sequence encodes CASSPRLARSTDTQYF.